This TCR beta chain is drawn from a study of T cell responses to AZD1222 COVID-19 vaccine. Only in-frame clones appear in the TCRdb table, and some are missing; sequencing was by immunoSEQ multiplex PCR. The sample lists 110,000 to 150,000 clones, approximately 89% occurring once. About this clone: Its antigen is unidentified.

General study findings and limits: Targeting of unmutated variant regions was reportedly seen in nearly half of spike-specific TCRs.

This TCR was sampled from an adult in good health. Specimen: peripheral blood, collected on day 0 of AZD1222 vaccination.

Here the CDR3 DNA reads TGTGCCAGCAGTGAAGCGCTTAGCGTGTCACCGATGACCGGCTACACCTTC. It encodes CASSEALSVSPMTGYTF. This chain joins TRBV6-1 and TRBJ1-2; D uncertain. V was trimmed by 0 bases and J by 8 bases, leaving 22 bases between them. The germline V gene encodes CDR1 MNHNS and CDR2 SASEGT. The CDR3 is 17 residues long.